The 25 T cell receptor beta chains given below trace back to one sample, sequenced in a study. TCRdb re-analysed the 5' RACE reads in MiXCR, keeping a single row per CDR3 protein. Of around 55,000 distinct CDR3 sequences detected, less than 25% appear once; the ten largest clones hold 3.2%. Tregs were sorted as CD4+CD25+CD127-/low cells. The specimen was tumor-infiltrating Tregs sorted from the breast tumor. These receptors were obtained from a female donor with breast cancer.

This chain connects TRBV7-3 to TRBJ2-1, with D perhaps matching TRBD2 (6 bases). This CDR3 contains 14 residues. The ends were cut back, 5 bases at V and 6 bases at J, with 14 bases in the middle. Germline V lookup: CDR1 SGHTA, CDR2 FQGTGA. This chain's CDR3 is CASSLGTGSNEQFF. The CDR3 nucleotides read TGTGCCAGCAGCCTAGGAACCGGGAGCAATGAGCAGTTCTTC.

This clonotype was counted only a few times. The J gene is TRBJ1-6, the V gene TRBV11-3; 9 nucleotides align to TRBD1. V shed 5 bases and J 8 bases; nucleotides not matched to a gene: 4. The CDR3 sequence is 14 residues long. In germline, CDR1 is SGHNT, CDR2 YENEEA. The CDR3 nucleotides read TGTGCCAGCAGCGCGGGACAGGGTTATTCACCCCTCCACTTT. This sequence encodes CASSAGQGYSPLHF. Full variable domain (missing parts from reference TRBV11-3 and TRBJ1-6): EAGVVQSPRYKIIEKKQPVAFWCNPISGHNTLYWYLQNLGQGPELLIRYENEEAVDDSQLPKDRFSAERLKGVDSTLKIQPAELGDSAVYLCASSAGQGYSPLHFGNGTRLTVT.

This sequence joins TRBV5-6 and TRBJ1-1; D possibly corresponds to TRBD1 (5 bases). This CDR3 comprises 14 residues. V dropped 7 bases and J dropped 1 base, with 14 bases sitting between them. The germline V gene encodes CDR1 SGHDT and CDR2 YYEEEE. The CDR3 DNA is TGTGCCAGCGCCCATCGGGGGTCGAACACTGAAGCTTTCTTT. Translation gives CASAHRGSNTEAFF. The variable domain in full, completed from reference TRBV5-6 and TRBJ1-1, reads DAGVTQSPTHLIKTRGQQVTLRCSPKSGHDTVSWYQQALGQGPQFIFQYYEEEERQRGNFPDRFSGHQFPNYSSELNVNALLLGDSALYLCASAHRGSNTEAFFGQGTRLTVV.

This clonotype has at least ten counts. The rearrangement uses TRBV6-2 or TRBV6-3 and TRBJ2-7, with D unclear. This CDR3 contains 14 residues. Trimming stripped 4 bases from V and 0 bases from J, with 10 bases between. Per germline, CDR1 MNHEY and CDR2 SVGEGT. The CDR3 region is CASSWVVGSYEQYF. The CDR3 DNA is TGTGCCAGCAGTTGGGTTGTTGGCTCCTACGAGCAGTACTTC.

This clonotype was detected many times. The gene calls are TRBV20-1 and TRBJ2-1, with a possible D match to TRBD2 (5 bases). This CDR3 is built from 13 residues. V shed 3 bases and J shed 9 bases, with 15 bases lying between them. Germline-derived CDR1 and CDR2 are DFQATT and SNEGSKA (reference sequence). Here the CDR3 reads CSARGFSASEQFF. The CDR3, as DNA: TGCAGTGCTAGGGGCTTTAGCGCGAGTGAGCAGTTCTTC.

The chain is built from TRBV18 and TRBJ2-7; the match to TRBD2 covers 12 bases. The germline CDR1 and CDR2 sequences are KGHSH and LQKENI. Trimming cost V 3 bases and J 0 bases; bases outside gene matches: 3. The CDR3 sequence is 16 residues long. The CDR3 DNA is TGTGCCAGCTCACCGACTAGCGGGGGTAGCTCCTACGAGCAGTACTTC. Protein product: CASSPTSGGSSYEQYF.

This clonotype was found many times. CDR3 sequence (DNA): TGTGCCAGCAGCTCACGGACTAGCGGGAACTACAATGAGCAGTTCTTC. Its protein product is CASSSRTSGNYNEQFF. The J gene is TRBJ2-1, the V gene TRBV7-6; 12 nucleotides line up with TRBD2. The CDR3 runs to 16 residues. Germline trimming cut 4 bases from V and 3 bases from J; bases unmatched to any gene: 4. Germline values: CDR1 SGHVS, CDR2 FNYEAQ. Full variable domain (missing parts from reference TRBV7-6 and TRBJ2-1): GAGVSQSPRYKVTKRGQDVALRCDPISGHVSLYWYRQALGQGPEFLTYFNYEAQQDKSGLPNDRFSAERPEGSISTLTIQRTEQRDSAMYRCASSSRTSGNYNEQFFGPGTRLTVL.

This clonotype was recorded a few times. The chain employs TRBV12-3 or TRBV12-4 and TRBJ2-7; D call uncertain. V was pared by 5 bases and J by 5 bases, with 13 bases between. This CDR3 contains 13 residues. The CDR3 region is CASSPMGLNEQYF. In DNA, the CDR3 is TGTGCCAGCAGTCCGATGGGCCTAAACGAGCAGTACTTC.

A note on this clonotype: One end of the junction is discordant with germline, which a read error may explain. The chain links TRBV6-2 or TRBV6-3 to TRBJ1-3, with a possible D match to TRBD1 (5 bases). The CDR3 has 15 residues. The germline V gene has CDR1 MNHEY and CDR2 SVGEGT. CDR3: CASTTVLSSGNTIHF. CDR3 in DNA: TGTGCCAGCACGACAGTTTTGAGCTCTGGAAACACCATACATTTT.

This chain links TRBV5-1 with TRBJ1-4; D is unresolved. Trimming cost V 0 bases and J 4 bases, with 10 bases left between them. CDR1 and CDR2 from the germline V gene are SGHRS and YFSETQ. This CDR3 comprises 15 residues. CDR3 nucleotide sequence: TGCGCCAGCAGCTTGGGGGCCTCTATTAATGAAAAACTGTTTTTT. Translation: CASSLGASINEKLFF.

CDR3 residues: CASSFGGGLRETQYF. CDR3 DNA: TGTGCCAGCAGCTTTGGGGGGGGCCTTCGGGAGACCCAGTACTTC. The J gene is TRBJ2-5, the V gene TRBV7-2, with D tentatively TRBD2 (7 bases). V dropped 3 bases and J dropped 5 bases, with 16 bases sitting between them. The CDR3 extends over 15 amino acids. Germline CDR1 is SGHTA and CDR2 is FQGNSA.

There are a few counts of this clonotype. This chain joins TRBV7-9 and TRBJ1-6; 7 bases are shared with TRBD1. The V segment lost 5 bases and the J segment 9 bases; nucleotides outside the gene matches: 7. CDR1 and CDR2 from the germline V gene are SEHNR and FQNEAQ (reference sequence). The CDR3 has 14 residues. CDR3 in amino acids: CASSAGTDISPLHF. CDR3 DNA: TGTGCCAGCAGCGCCGGGACAGATATTTCACCCCTCCACTTT.

This clonotype was seen ten or more times. V gene TRBV4-1 combines with J gene TRBJ2-1; no definite D call. Trimming stripped 4 bases from V and 7 bases from J, with 11 bases between. CDR3 length equals 13 residues. CDR1 and CDR2 from the germline V gene are MGHRA and YSYEKL. Here the CDR3 reads CASSRRADNEQFF. DNA of the CDR3: TGCGCCAGCAGCCGACGAGCCGATAATGAGCAGTTCTTC.

This clonotype was seen once. V gene TRBV5-4 combines with J gene TRBJ2-1; a weak D match, TRBD2 (5 bases). Trimming left V 2 bases short and J 7 bases short, with 10 bases between. This CDR3 is 13 amino acids long. Per germline, CDR1 SGHNT and CDR2 YYREEE (reference sequence). Here the CDR3 DNA reads TGTGCCAGCAGCTTAACTAGAGAAAATGAGCAGTTCTTC. This codes for CASSLTRENEQFF.

This clonotype was counted many times. The V call is TRBV5-1, the J call TRBJ2-1; D call uncertain. The CDR3 runs 15 residues. V was clipped by 0 bases and J by 1 base, with 8 bases between them. Germline V gene lookup returns CDR1 SGHRS and CDR2 YFSETQ. The CDR3 bases are TGCGCCAGCAGCTTGGCGTCAGAATCCTACAATGAGCAGTTCTTC. It is translated as CASSLASESYNEQFF.

This clonotype was counted many times. This rearrangement joins TRBV6-2 or TRBV6-3 to TRBJ2-5; 11 bases map to TRBD1. The CDR3 runs 16 residues. V trimming: 0 bases; J trimming: 5 bases; junction bases outside the gene matches: 5. Per the germline V gene, CDR1 is MNHEY and CDR2 is SVGEGT. The CDR3 is CASSYSRTGGGETQYF. The CDR3 DNA reads TGTGCCAGCAGTTACTCGAGGACAGGGGGCGGTGAGACCCAGTACTTC.

This clonotype has a handful of counts. Since a much larger clone is just one base distant, this may be a read error. The chain joins TRBV5-1 to TRBJ1-1; no firm D call. Germline loops: CDR1 SGHRS, CDR2 YFSETQ. This CDR3 has 14 residues. The CDR3 region has the DNA TGCGCCAGCAGCTCTACACCTACGAACACTGAAGCTTGCTTT. Protein: CASSSTPTNTEACF.

This chain links TRBV9 with TRBJ2-2, with D maybe TRBD1 (6 bases). Trimming removed 4 bases from V and 0 bases from J, with 10 bases in between. This CDR3 is 15 amino acids long. Germline V lookup: CDR1 SGDLS, CDR2 YYNGEE. Here the CDR3 DNA reads TGTGCCAGCAGCCCTAGGACAGCGAACACCGGGGAGCTGTTTTTT. Translating gives CASSPRTANTGELFF.

The chain is built from TRBV28 and TRBJ2-3, with unresolved D. Between the trimmed V and J ends, which lost 6 bases and 3 bases, there was a span of 13 bases. The CDR3 consists of 14 residues. Germline CDR1 reads MDHEN; CDR2 reads SYDVKM. CDR3 sequence (DNA): TGTGCCAGCAGCCCCGTCTTTGCGACAGATACGCAGTATTTT. It codes for CASSPVFATDTQYF.

Regarding this clonotype: A read error may explain this, as a much larger clone is one base away. This CDR3 reads CASSLDTGADTQYF. CDR3 nucleotide sequence: TGTGCCAGCAGTTTAGACACAGGCGCAGATACGCAGTATTTT. The V and J genes are TRBV12-3 or TRBV12-4 and TRBJ2-3; tentative D call: TRBD1 (5 bases). Trimming took off 1 base at V and 4 bases at J, with 9 bases between the two ends. CDR3 length equals 14 residues.

This clonotype was counted only a few times. The rearrangement uses TRBV7-2 and TRBJ2-5, with 7 bases matching TRBD2. This CDR3 is 14 amino acids long. V dropped 3 bases and J dropped 4; count of bases not matched to a gene: 5. Germline CDR1 SGHTA, CDR2 FQGNSA. The CDR3 here is CASSFNGGRETQYF. The CDR3 region has the DNA TGTGCCAGCAGCTTTAACGGGGGGAGAGAGACCCAGTACTTC.

The chain has TRBV12-3 or TRBV12-4 and TRBJ2-2; TRBD1 matches at 7 bases. CDR3 size: 15 residues. Trimming at V came to 7 bases and at J to 3 bases, leaving 8 bases not matched to a gene. The DNA of the CDR3 is TGTGCCAGCACCGCTTACAGGGGAGACACCGGGGAGCTGTTTTTT. Its protein is CASTAYRGDTGELFF.

This clonotype was seen a few times. This rearrangement joins TRBV5-1 to TRBJ2-5; 8 bases line up with TRBD1. The trim removed 4 bases at V and 2 bases at J, leaving 4 bases unmatched. CDR3 length equals 14 residues. Germline lookup yields CDR1 SGHRS and CDR2 YFSETQ. This chain's CDR3 is CASSIGQGQETQYF. The DNA of the CDR3 is TGCGCCAGCAGCATCGGACAGGGTCAAGAGACCCAGTACTTC.

The chain uses TRBV28 and TRBJ1-1, with TRBD1 matching 7 bases. The germline V gene has CDR1 MDHEN and CDR2 SYDVKM. CDR3 length equals 14 residues. The ends lost 5 bases at V and 1 base at J; junction bases unmatched: 4. CDR3 sequence: CASSERQGNTEAFF. The CDR3 DNA is TGTGCCAGCAGTGAGCGACAGGGGAACACTGAAGCTTTCTTT.

The gene calls are TRBV11-2 and TRBJ2-5; no clear D gene. Trimming stripped 3 bases from V and 4 bases from J, with 12 bases between. CDR1 SGHAT and CDR2 FQNNGV come from the germline V gene. The CDR3 contains 14 residues. The CDR3: CASSFSDVGETQYF. The CDR3 DNA follows: TGTGCCAGCAGCTTCTCAGACGTCGGAGAGACCCAGTACTTC.